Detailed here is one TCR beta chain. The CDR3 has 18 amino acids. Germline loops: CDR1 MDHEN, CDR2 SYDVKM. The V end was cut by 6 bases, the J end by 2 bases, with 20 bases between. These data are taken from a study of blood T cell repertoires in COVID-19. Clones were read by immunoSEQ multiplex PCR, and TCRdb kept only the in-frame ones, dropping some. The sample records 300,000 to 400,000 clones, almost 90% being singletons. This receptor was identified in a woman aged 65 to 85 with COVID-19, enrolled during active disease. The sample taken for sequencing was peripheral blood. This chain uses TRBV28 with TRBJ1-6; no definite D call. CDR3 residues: CASSRSRTGVTYNSPLHF. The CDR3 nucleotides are TGTGCCAGCAGCCGGAGTCGCACGGGAGTGACCTATAATTCACCCCTCCACTTT.